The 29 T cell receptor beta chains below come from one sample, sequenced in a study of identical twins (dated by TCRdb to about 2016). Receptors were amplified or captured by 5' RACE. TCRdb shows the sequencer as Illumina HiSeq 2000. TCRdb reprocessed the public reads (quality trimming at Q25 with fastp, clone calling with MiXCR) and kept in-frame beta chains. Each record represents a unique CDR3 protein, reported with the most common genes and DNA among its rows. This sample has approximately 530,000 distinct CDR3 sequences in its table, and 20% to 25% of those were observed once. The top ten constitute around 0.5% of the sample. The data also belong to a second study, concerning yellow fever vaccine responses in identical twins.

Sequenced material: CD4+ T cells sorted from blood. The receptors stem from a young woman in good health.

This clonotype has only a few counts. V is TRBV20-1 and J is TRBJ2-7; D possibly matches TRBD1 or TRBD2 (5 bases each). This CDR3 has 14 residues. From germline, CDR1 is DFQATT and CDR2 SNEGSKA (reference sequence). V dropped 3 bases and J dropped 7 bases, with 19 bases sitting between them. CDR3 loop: CSARLRGIRGEQYF. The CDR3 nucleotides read TGCAGTGCTAGGTTGAGGGGAATTCGCGGAGAGCAGTACTTC.

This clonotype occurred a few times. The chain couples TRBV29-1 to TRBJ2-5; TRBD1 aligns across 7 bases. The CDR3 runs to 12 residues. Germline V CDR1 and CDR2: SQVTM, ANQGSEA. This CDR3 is CTGGQVQETQYF. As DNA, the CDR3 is TGCACCGGAGGACAGGTTCAAGAGACCCAGTACTTC.

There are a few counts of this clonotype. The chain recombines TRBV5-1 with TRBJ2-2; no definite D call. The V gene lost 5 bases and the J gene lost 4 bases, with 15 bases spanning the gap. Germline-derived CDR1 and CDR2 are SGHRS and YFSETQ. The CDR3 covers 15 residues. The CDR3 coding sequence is TGCGCCAGCAGTTTGTTTCCGTCTGGCACCGGGGAGCTGTTTTTT. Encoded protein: CASSLFPSGTGELFF.

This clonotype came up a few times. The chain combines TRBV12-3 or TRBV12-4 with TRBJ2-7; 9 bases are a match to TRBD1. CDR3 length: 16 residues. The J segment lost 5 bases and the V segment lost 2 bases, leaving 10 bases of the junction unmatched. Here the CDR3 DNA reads TGTGCCAGCAGTTTATCCACATGGGACAGGGCCCACGAGCAGTACTTC. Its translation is CASSLSTWDRAHEQYF.

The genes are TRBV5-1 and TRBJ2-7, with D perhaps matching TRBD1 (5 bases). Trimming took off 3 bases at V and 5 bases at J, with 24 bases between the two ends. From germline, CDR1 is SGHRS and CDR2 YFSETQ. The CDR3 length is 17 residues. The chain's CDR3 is CASSSKRGLSGAHEQYF. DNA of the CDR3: TGCGCCAGCAGCTCAAAAAGGGGCCTTTCCGGAGCCCACGAGCAGTACTTC.

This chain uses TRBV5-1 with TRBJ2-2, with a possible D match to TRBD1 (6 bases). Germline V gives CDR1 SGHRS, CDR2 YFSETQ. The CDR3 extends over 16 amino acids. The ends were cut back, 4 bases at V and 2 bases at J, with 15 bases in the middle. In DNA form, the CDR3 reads TGCGCCAGCAGCCAAAACCCACAGGGAAACACCGGGGAGCTGTTTTTT. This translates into CASSQNPQGNTGELFF.

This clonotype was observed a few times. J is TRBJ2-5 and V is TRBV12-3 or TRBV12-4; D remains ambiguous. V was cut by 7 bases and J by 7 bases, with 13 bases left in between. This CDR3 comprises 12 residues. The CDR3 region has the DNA TGTGCCAGCACAAATGAAAGGGTGACCCAGTACTTC. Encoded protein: CASTNERVTQYF.

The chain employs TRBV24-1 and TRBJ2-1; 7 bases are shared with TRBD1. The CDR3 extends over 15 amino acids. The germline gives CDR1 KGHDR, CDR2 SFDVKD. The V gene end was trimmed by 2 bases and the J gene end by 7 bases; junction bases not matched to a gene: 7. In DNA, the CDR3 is TGTGCCACCAGTGATTCCAGGGGGACGGGGAATGAGCAGTTCTTC. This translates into CATSDSRGTGNEQFF.

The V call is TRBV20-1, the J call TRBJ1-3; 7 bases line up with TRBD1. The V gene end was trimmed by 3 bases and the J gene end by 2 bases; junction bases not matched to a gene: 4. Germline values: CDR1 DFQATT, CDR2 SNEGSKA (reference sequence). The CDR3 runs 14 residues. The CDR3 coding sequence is TGCAGTGCTAGGAGTACAGGGGCTGGAAACACCATATATTTT. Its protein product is CSARSTGAGNTIYF.

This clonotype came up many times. CDR3 region: CASSLAGTGGSEAFF. The CDR3 region has the DNA TGTGCCAGCAGCTTGGCCGGGACAGGGGGTAGTGAAGCTTTCTTT. The chain joins TRBV7-2 to TRBJ1-1, with 11 bases that match TRBD1. The germline V gene encodes CDR1 SGHTA and CDR2 FQGNSA. The CDR3 extends over 15 amino acids. V shed 3 bases, J shed 7 bases, and the junction held 7 bases outside the gene matches.

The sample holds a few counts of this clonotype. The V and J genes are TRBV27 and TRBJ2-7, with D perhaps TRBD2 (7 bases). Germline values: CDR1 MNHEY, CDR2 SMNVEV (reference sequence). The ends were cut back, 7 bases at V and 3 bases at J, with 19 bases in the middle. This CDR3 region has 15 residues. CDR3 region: CASTSKAGDNYEQYF. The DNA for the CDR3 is TGTGCCAGCACTAGCAAGGCGGGGGACAACTACGAGCAGTACTTC.

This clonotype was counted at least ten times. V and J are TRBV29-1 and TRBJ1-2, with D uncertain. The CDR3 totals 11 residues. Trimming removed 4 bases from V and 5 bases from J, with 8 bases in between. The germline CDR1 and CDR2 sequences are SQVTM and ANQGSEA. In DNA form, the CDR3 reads TGCAGCGTTGTGTTGGGGTATGGCTACACCTTC. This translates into CSVVLGYGYTF.

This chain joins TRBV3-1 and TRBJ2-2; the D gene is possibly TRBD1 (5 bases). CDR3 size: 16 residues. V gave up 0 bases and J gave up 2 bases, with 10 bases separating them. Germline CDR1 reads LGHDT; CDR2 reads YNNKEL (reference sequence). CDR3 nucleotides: TGTGCCAGCAGCCAAGAGTGGCAGGGAAACACCGGGGAGCTGTTTTTT. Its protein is CASSQEWQGNTGELFF.

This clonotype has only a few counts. CDR3 loop: CASSSGGVWTDTQYF. As DNA, the CDR3 is TGCGCCAGCAGCTCGGGCGGGGTTTGGACAGATACGCAGTATTTT. The rearrangement uses TRBV5-1 and TRBJ2-3, with D possibly matching TRBD2 (6 bases). This CDR3 spans 15 amino acids. Deletions cut 3 bases from V and 3 bases from J, with 14 bases between. The V gene's germline CDR1 is SGHRS and CDR2 YFSETQ.

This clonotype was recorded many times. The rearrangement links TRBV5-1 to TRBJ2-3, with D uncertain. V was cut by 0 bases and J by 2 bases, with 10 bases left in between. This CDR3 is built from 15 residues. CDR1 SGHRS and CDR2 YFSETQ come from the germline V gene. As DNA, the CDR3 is TGCGCCAGCAGCTTGGAGGGATCATTCACAGATACGCAGTATTTT. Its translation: CASSLEGSFTDTQYF.

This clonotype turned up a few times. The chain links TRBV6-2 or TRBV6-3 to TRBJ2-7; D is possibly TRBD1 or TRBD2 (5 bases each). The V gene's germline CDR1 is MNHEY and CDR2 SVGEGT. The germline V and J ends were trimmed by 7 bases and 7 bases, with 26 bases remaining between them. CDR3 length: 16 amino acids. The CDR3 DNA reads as TGTGCCAGCACCCCCGGTCGGGGCAGGGCGGTAAGGGAGCAGTACTTC. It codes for CASTPGRGRAVREQYF.

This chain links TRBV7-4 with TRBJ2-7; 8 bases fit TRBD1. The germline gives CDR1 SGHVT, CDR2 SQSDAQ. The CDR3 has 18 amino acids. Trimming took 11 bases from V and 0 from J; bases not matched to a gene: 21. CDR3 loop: CAFCHRQSRDRSSYEQYF. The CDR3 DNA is TGTGCCTTCTGCCATAGACAGAGCCGGGACAGGAGCTCCTACGAGCAGTACTTC. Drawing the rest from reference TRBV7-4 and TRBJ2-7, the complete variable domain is GAGVSQSPRYKVAKRGRDVALRCDSISGHVTLYWYRQTLGQGSEVLTYSQSDAQRDKSGRPSGRFSAERPERSVSTLKIQRTEQGDSAVYLCAFCHRQSRDRSSYEQYFGPGTRLTVT.

CDR3 in amino acids: CASSVWTGYNEQFF. The CDR3 DNA is TGTGCCAGCAGTGTGTGGACTGGGTACAATGAGCAGTTCTTC. The chain links TRBV6-1 to TRBJ2-1, with D perhaps matching TRBD2 (5 bases). The CDR3 spans 14 residues. Between the trimmed V and J ends, which lost 4 bases and 4 bases, there was a span of 11 bases. Germline CDR1 and CDR2: MNHNS and SASEGT.

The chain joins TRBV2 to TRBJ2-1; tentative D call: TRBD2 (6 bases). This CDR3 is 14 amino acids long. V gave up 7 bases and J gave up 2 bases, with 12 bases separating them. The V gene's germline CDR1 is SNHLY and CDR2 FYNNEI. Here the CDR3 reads CASTPSATYNEQFF. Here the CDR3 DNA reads TGTGCCAGCACCCCTAGCGCCACCTACAATGAGCAGTTCTTC.

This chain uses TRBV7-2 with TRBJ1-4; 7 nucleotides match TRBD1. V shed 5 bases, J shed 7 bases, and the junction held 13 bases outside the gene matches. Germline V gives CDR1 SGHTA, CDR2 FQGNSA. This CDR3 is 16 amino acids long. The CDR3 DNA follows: TGTGCCAGCAGCCTCCTCCGACAGGGTTTGTCTGAAAAACTGTTTTTT. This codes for CASSLLRQGLSEKLFF.

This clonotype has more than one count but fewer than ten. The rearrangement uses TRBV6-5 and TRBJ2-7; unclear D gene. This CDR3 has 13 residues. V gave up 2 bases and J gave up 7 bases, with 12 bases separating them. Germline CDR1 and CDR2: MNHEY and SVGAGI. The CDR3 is CASSYRATGEQYF. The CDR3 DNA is TGTGCCAGCAGTTACCGGGCAACGGGTGAGCAGTACTTC.

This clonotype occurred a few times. The CDR3: CASSLIPYEQYV. DNA for the CDR3: TGTGCCAGCAGCTTAATCCCCTACGAGCAGTACGTC. This chain links TRBV11-2 with TRBJ2-7; D remains unclear. CDR3 length: 12 residues. With 2 bases removed from V and 2 bases from J, the gap between germline ends came to 4 bases. Germline V CDR1 and CDR2: SGHAT, FQNNGV.

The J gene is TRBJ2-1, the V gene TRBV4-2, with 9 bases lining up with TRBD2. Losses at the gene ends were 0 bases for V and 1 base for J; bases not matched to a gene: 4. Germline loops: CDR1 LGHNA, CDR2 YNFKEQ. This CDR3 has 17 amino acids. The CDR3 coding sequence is TGTGCCAGCAGCCAAGATTTTAGCGGGAGTTCCTACAATGAGCAGTTCTTC. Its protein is CASSQDFSGSSYNEQFF.

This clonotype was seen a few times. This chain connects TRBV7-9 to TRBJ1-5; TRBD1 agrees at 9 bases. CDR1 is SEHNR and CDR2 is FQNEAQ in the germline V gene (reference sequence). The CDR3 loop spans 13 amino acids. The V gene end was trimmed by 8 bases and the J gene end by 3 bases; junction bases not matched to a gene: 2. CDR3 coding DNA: TGTGCCAGCGGGACAGGGCACAATCAGCCCCAGCATTTT. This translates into CASGTGHNQPQHF.

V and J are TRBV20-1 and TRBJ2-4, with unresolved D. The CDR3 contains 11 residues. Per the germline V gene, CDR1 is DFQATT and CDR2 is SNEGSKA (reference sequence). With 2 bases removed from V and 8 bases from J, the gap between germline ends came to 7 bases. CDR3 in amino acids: CSARNSDIQYF. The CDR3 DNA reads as TGCAGTGCTAGAAACTCTGACATTCAGTACTTC.

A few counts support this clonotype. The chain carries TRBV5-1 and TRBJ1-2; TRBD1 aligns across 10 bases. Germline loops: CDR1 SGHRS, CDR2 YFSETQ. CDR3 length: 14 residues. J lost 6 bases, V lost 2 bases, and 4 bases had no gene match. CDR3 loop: CASSFRDRGDGYTF. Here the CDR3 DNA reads TGCGCCAGCAGCTTCCGGGACAGGGGCGATGGCTACACCTTC. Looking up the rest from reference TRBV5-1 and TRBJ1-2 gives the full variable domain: KAGVTQTPRYLIKTRGQQVTLSCSPISGHRSVSWYQQTPGQGLQFLFEYFSETQRNKGNFPGRFSGRQFSNSRSEMNVSTLELGDSALYLCASSFRDRGDGYTFGSGTRLTVV.

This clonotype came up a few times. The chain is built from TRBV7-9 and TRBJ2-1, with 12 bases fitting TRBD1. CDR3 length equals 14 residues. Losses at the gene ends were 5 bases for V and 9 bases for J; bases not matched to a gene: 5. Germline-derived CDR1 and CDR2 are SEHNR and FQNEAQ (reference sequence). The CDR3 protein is CASSPGQGASEQFF. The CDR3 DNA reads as TGTGCCAGCAGCCCGGGACAGGGGGCGAGTGAGCAGTTCTTC. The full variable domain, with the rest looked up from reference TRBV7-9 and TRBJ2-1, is DTGVSQNPRHKITKRGQNVTFRCDPISEHNRLYWYRQTLGQGPEFLTYFQNEAQLEKSRLLSDRFSAERPKGSFSTLEIQRTEQGDSAMYLCASSPGQGASEQFFGPGTRLTVL.

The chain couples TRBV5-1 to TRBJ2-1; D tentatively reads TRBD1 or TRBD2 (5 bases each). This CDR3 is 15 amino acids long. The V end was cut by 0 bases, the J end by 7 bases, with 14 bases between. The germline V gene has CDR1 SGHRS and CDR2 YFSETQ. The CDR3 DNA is TGCGCCAGCAGCTTGGAAGGGGCTTCGGGAAATGAGCAGTTCTTC. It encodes CASSLEGASGNEQFF.

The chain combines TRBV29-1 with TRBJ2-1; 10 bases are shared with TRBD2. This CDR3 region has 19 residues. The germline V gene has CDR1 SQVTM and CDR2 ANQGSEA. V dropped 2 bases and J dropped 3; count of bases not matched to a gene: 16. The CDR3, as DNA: TGCAGCGTTGAACCCGGTCTAGCGGGAGACGGGGGGATCTACAATGAGCAGTTCTTC. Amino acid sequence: CSVEPGLAGDGGIYNEQFF.